These T cell receptor beta chains were read from a single sample in a study of post-analysis software for immune sequencing data. Each CDR3 protein is one row after TCRdb ran MiXCR on the PCR reads. The sample consists of a few hundred thousand distinct CDR3 sequences, approximately 39% of them appearing once. The sequencing input was blood. The receptor source for this set is a girl under 10 years old with multiple sclerosis. CDR3s include the opening cysteine and the closing phenylalanine or tryptophan. The D gene is left open where the match is weak. Clone size is stated in some rows and not others, as once, few, many or a class when expanded.

NA	TRBV10-3	NA	TRBJ2-6	TGTGCCATCAGTGATCTTGTTCAGGACCGAGGGAGATCTGGGGCCAACGTCCTGACTTTC	CAISDLVQDRGRSGANVLTF
NA	TRBV11-1	TRBD1	TRBJ2-3	TGTGCCAGCAGCCCACGGACAGGTGCAGATACGCAGTATTTT	CASSPRTGADTQYF
few	TRBV9	NA	TRBJ1-2	TGTGCCAGCAGCGTGGGGTCTTCCCATGGCTACACCTTC	CASSVGSSHGYTF
NA	TRBV15	TRBD1	TRBJ2-2	TGTGCCACCAGATCTCAGGGGGCCGGGGAGCGGTTTTTT	CATRSQGAGERFF
NA	TRBV5-1	NA	TRBJ2-7	TGCGCCAGCAGCTTGTGGCAGGGGTCGAGGTGCGAGCAGTACTTC	CASSLWQGSRCEQYF
NA	TRBV20-1	TRBD2	TRBJ2-3	TGCAGTGCTAGGGTTGGCGGGAGAACAGATACGCAGTATTTT	CSARVGGRTDTQYF
few	TRBV5-1	NA	TRBJ1-6	TGCGCCAGCAGCTCCTTGGGGCGAGGAAATTCACCCCTCCACTTT	CASSSLGRGNSPLHF
NA	TRBV28	TRBD2	TRBJ2-1	TGTGCCATCAAGTTTGGCCCCCCGACTAGCGGGGGGGCCTACAATGAGCAGTTCTTC	CAIKFGPPTSGGAYNEQFF
few	TRBV4-2	NA	TRBJ1-1	TGTGCCAGCAGCCAAGTCAGGGAATCCACTGAAGCTTTCTTT	CASSQVRESTEAFF
NA	TRBV2	NA	TRBJ1-2	TGTGCCAGCAGTGACGTCTCTAACTATGGCTACACCTTC	CASSDVSNYGYTF
NA	TRBV5-6	TRBD2	TRBJ2-1	TGTGCCAGCAGCCCTAATAGACTAGCCAATGAGCAGTTCTTC	CASSPNRLANEQFF
few	TRBV7-2	NA	TRBJ2-1	TGTGCCAGCAGCTTAGAGGTCGGCTACAATGAGCAGTTCTTC	CASSLEVGYNEQFF
NA	TRBV12-3/TRBV12-4	TRBD1	TRBJ1-2	TGTGCCAGCAGGCCGGGACAGAGGTACTATGGCTACACCTTC	CASRPGQRYYGYTF
few	TRBV7-9	TRBD1	TRBJ2-3	TGTGCCAGCAGCTTAGAGACAGGGGGCGCACTCAACCAGTATTTT	CASSLETGGALNQYF
few	TRBV3-1	TRBD2	TRBJ2-3	TGTGCCAGCAGCCAAAATGCACTAGCGGGAGGATTCCAAAGCACAGATACGCAGTATTTT	CASSQNALAGGFQSTDTQYF
few	TRBV27	NA	TRBJ1-1	TGTGCCAGCAGTCCCTATCTCGCCCGGAACACTGAAGCTTTCTTT	CASSPYLARNTEAFF
few	TRBV5-1	NA	TRBJ2-5	TGCGCCAGCACCTCCATGCGGACTGTCCAAGAGACCCAGTACTTC	CASTSMRTVQETQYF
NA	TRBV7-2	TRBD1	TRBJ1-5	TGTGCCAGCAGCCACCAACCGTGGACAGGGGGGTATGGCAATCAGCCCCAGCATTTT	CASSHQPWTGGYGNQPQHF
few	TRBV20-1	NA	TRBJ2-7	TGCAGTGCTAGACCAGCGGGCAGCTCCTACGAGCAGTACTTC	CSARPAGSSYEQYF
NA	TRBV12-3/TRBV12-4	NA	TRBJ2-1	TGTGCCAGCAGTTTAGAGTGGCGGCGGCGGGGTAGCTCCTACAATGAGCAGTTCTTC	CASSLEWRRRGSSYNEQFF
few	TRBV20-1	TRBD1	TRBJ1-2	TGCAGTGCTACCGAGGACAGGATGGACTATGGCTACACCTTC	CSATEDRMDYGYTF
NA	TRBV7-9	NA	TRBJ2-1	TGTGCCAGCAGCATTAGGATCAATGAGCAGTTCTTC	CASSIRINEQFF
NA	TRBV5-1	NA	TRBJ2-3	TGCGCCAGCAGCTCACCCCACCCACTCCATACGCAGTATTTT	CASSSPHPLHTQYF
few	TRBV5-5	TRBD2	TRBJ2-5	TGTGCCAGCAGCTTAGCGGGAGTTGAGACCCAGTACTTC	CASSLAGVETQYF
few	TRBV28	NA	TRBJ2-1	TGTGCCAGCAGCCCCTCCGCCCGTTTGGCGAGGGAGCAGTTCTTC	CASSPSARLAREQFF
few	TRBV6-5	NA	TRBJ1-3	TGTGCCAGCAGTGGATCCAACTCTGGAAACACCATATATTTT	CASSGSNSGNTIYF
few	TRBV29-1	TRBD2	TRBJ2-7	TGCAGCGTTGTAATAGCGGGGAAGTACGAGCAGTACTTC	CSVVIAGKYEQYF
NA	TRBV28	TRBD2	TRBJ2-4	TGTGCCAGCAAGGTAGCGGGAGGGCCAATAAACATTCAGTACTTC	CASKVAGGPINIQYF
NA	TRBV4-2	NA	TRBJ2-1	TGTGCCAGCAGCCAAGTCGCTGGGAATGAGCAGTTCTTC	CASSQVAGNEQFF
NA	TRBV20-1	NA	TRBJ2-1	TGCAGTGCTAGGTCAATTCGAAACAATGAGCAGTTCTTC	CSARSIRNNEQFF
NA	TRBV3-1	NA	TRBJ1-4	TGTGCCAGCAGCCCTCGGATTCATGAAAAACTGTTTTTT	CASSPRIHEKLFF
NA	TRBV20-1	NA	TRBJ1-2	TGCGGTGCTAGAGATAGGACAAAGGGGCTGTTCGGCTACACCTTC	CGARDRTKGLFGYTF
NA	TRBV7-9	NA	TRBJ1-2	TGTGCCAGCAGCATTAGAACCGGAGGTCTGTCCTATGGCTACACCTTC	CASSIRTGGLSYGYTF
few	TRBV20-1	TRBD1	TRBJ2-1	TGCAGTGCTAGAGCACAGGGGTATGAGCAGTTCTTC	CSARAQGYEQFF
NA	TRBV7-3	TRBD2	TRBJ2-1	TGTGCCAGCAGCTTAACGGGGCCCCCGGGCGACGCGGGAGGGTTTAAAGGTGAGGACAATGAGCAGTTCTTC	CASSLTGPPGDAGGFKGEDNEQFF
many	TRBV20-1	NA	TRBJ2-7	TGCAGTGCAACCGACAGAAGCCCCTACGAGCAGTACTTC	CSATDRSPYEQYF
NA	TRBV28	TRBD1	TRBJ1-6	TGTGCCAGCAGTACTCAACAGGGGCGGGATTCACCCCTCCACTTT	CASSTQQGRDSPLHF
NA	TRBV9	NA	TRBJ1-2	TGTGCCAGCAGCCCCCGCTCGGGGCCCCTAAACTATGGCTACACCTTC	CASSPRSGPLNYGYTF
NA	TRBV7-9	NA	TRBJ1-1	TGTGCCAGCAGCGCGTTTAACACTGAAGCTTTCTTT	CASSAFNTEAFF
NA	TRBV5-1	TRBD1	TRBJ1-6	TGCGCCAGCAGCTTGGCAGGGGGAAGAGAAAATTCACCCCTCCACTTT	CASSLAGGRENSPLHF
NA	TRBV4-1	NA	TRBJ1-5	TGCGCCAGCAGCCAAGATAAGGGGGTAGTGGGTCAGCCCCAGCATTTT	CASSQDKGVVGQPQHF
few	TRBV12-3/TRBV12-4	TRBD2	TRBJ2-5	TGTGCCAGCAGCAAAAGACTAGCGGGAGAAGTAGTACCGTACTTC	CASSKRLAGEVVPYF
few	TRBV29-1	TRBD1	TRBJ1-4	TGCAGCGCCGAGGGACAGGTGGGGGAAAAACTGTTTTTT	CSAEGQVGEKLFF
NA	TRBV7-9	NA	TRBJ2-2	TGTGCCAGCAGCTTAGCCGTTGAGGAGCTGTTTTTT	CASSLAVEELFF
NA	TRBV10-3	TRBD2	TRBJ2-3	TGTGCCATCAGTGCCGGGCTAGCGGGAGTCCCAGATACGCAGTATTTT	CAISAGLAGVPDTQYF
few	TRBV4-2	TRBD1	TRBJ1-2	TGTGCCAGCAGCCACCCTGTGGGGACAGGGGACTATGGCTACACCTTC	CASSHPVGTGDYGYTF
NA	TRBV10-3	TRBD1	TRBJ2-5	TGTGCCATCAGTGCCGGGACAGGGCGGGAGACCCAGTACTTC	CAISAGTGRETQYF
NA	TRBV5-6	NA	TRBJ2-7	TGTGCCAGCAGCTTGGGGGTCAGAGCCTACGAGCAGTACTTC	CASSLGVRAYEQYF
few	TRBV19	TRBD1	TRBJ2-7	TGTGCCAGTAGTCGACACGGGACAGGGGACGAGCAGTACTTC	CASSRHGTGDEQYF
NA	TRBV10-3	NA	TRBJ2-1	TGTGCCATCAGCCTGACTTTGGGCTCCTACAATGAGCAGTTCTTC	CAISLTLGSYNEQFF
NA	TRBV28	NA	TRBJ2-5	TGTGCCAGCAGTTTCCCGCGTGGATGGTTGATGGAGACCCAGTACTTC	CASSFPRGWLMETQYF
NA	TRBV7-2	NA	TRBJ1-1	TGTGCCAGCAGCTTTCCCTACCCTCGGAACACTGAAGCTTTCTTT	CASSFPYPRNTEAFF
NA	TRBV7-9	NA	TRBJ2-7	TGTGCCACCGAGAGGCACCTCCGGCTGGAGCAGTACTTC	CATERHLRLEQYF
few	TRBV5-1	TRBD1	TRBJ2-7	TGCGCCAGCAGCCAAGACGGGGGACAGGATGTACGGCAGTACTTC	CASSQDGGQDVRQYF
NA	TRBV6-2/TRBV6-3	TRBD1	TRBJ2-7	TGTGCCAGCAACCAAGCGACAGGGGCTCTAATCCAGTACTTC	CASNQATGALIQYF
few	TRBV7-2	NA	TRBJ2-7	TGTGCCAGCAGCTTGGTGACTAGGAGGGTGAGGGAGCAGTACTTC	CASSLVTRRVREQYF
NA	TRBV7-2	NA	TRBJ2-3	TGTGCCAGCAGCTCCCAGGCGAGGATGGGGGTTACTAGCACAGATACGCAGTATTTT	CASSSQARMGVTSTDTQYF
many	TRBV27	TRBD1	TRBJ1-2	TGTGCCAGCAGTTTGTCCCGGACAGGGATTGGCTACACCTTC	CASSLSRTGIGYTF
few	TRBV7-9	TRBD1	TRBJ2-7	TGTGCCAGCAGCTCTTACGACAGGGCCTACGAGCAGTACTTC	CASSSYDRAYEQYF
few	TRBV7-7	NA	TRBJ2-3	TGTGCTAGCAGCTTAGGAGGTGTCGTTACAGATACGCAGTATTTT	CASSLGGVVTDTQYF